This TCR beta chain was sequenced for a study of cytomegalovirus exposure and HLA in healthy donors. Remarks on this clone: Its specificity is not known. A junction end diverges from the germline sequence, so it may reflect a read error.

Healthy bone marrow donors supplied every sample. Study-level findings and limits: Most TCR sequences were seen very rarely across donors, but some public TCRs occurred in many. Presence/absence analyses treated sequencing depth as roughly uniform across donors. In vitro work confirmed that a few CMV-associated chains recognize CMV antigens.

The CDR3 consists of 13 residues. Germline assignment: CDR1 SSHAT and CDR2 FNYEAQ (reference sequence). PCR employed 60 Vbeta and 13 Jbeta primers. Clones were sequenced by immunoSEQ multiplex PCR, and TCRdb holds only the in-frame ones, with some missing. The sample gives under 150,000 clones, 80% of which show up once; 4% to 4.5% is in the top ten. This TCR came from a woman between 35 and 50 years old in good health and CMV-seronegative. The specimen was PBMCs. The chain couples TRBV7-7 to TRBJ1-1; D unclear. DNA for the CDR3: TGTGCTAGCAGCTTATCCGGGGACACTGAAGCTTTCTTT. This sequence encodes CASSLSGDTEAFF.